What follows are 17 T cell receptor beta chains derived from one specimen sequenced in a study of blood T cell repertoires in COVID-19. TCRdb keeps only in-frame clones here, not all; method: immunoSEQ multiplex PCR. This table has more than 110,000 clones, around nine tenths appearing once. Sequencing was performed on peripheral blood. The receptors come from a woman aged 40 to 50 with acute or convalescent COVID-19.

J is TRBJ1-6 and V is TRBV2; D is undetermined. Germline V gives CDR1 SNHLY, CDR2 FYNNEI. The CDR3 has 13 amino acids. V was cut by 4 bases and J by 6 bases, with 7 bases left in between. The CDR3 protein is CASSVTGNSPLHF. The CDR3 region has the DNA TGTGCCAGCAGTGTTACGGGTAATTCACCCCTCCACTTT.

The chain recombines TRBV7-9 with TRBJ1-4; 7 bases map to TRBD1. Unmatched junction bases numbered 5, after V lost 1 base and J lost 0 bases. Germline V gene data show CDR1 as SEHNR and CDR2 as FQNEAQ (reference sequence). The CDR3 is 17 amino acids. The CDR3 region is CASSLGDSLATNEKLFF. CDR3 DNA sequence: TGTGCCAGCAGCTTAGGGGACAGCCTTGCAACTAATGAAAAACTGTTTTTT.

V and J are TRBV10-3 and TRBJ1-3, with 10 bases that match TRBD1. This CDR3 spans 17 amino acids. V lost 1 base and J lost 0; bases outside the gene matches: 3. Germline V gene lookup returns CDR1 ENHRY and CDR2 SYGVKD. The CDR3 bases are TGTGCCATCAGTGAGTACCGGGACAGGGGCTCTGGAAACACCATATATTTT. The encoded protein is CAISEYRDRGSGNTIYF.

The chain recombines TRBV28 with TRBJ2-7; 8 positions match TRBD2. Germline CDR1 and CDR2: MDHEN and SYDVKM. The junction had 10 bases not matched to a gene; V was cut back by 6 bases and J by 0 bases. The length of the CDR3 is 16 residues. DNA of the CDR3: TGTGCCAGCAGCCCTTATCGGGGGGGTCTCTCCTACGAGCAGTACTTC. Encoded protein: CASSPYRGGLSYEQYF.

The sample holds a few counts of this clone. The rearrangement links TRBV14 to TRBJ1-2; perhaps TRBD1 as D (6 bases). This CDR3 spans 13 amino acids. V was trimmed by 2 bases and J by 3 bases, leaving 7 bases between them. CDR1 is SGHDN, CDR2 FVKESK, per germline. CDR3 DNA: TGTGCCAGCAGCCAACAGGGGTACTATGGCTACACCTTC. Residues: CASSQQGYYGYTF.

The rearrangement uses TRBV5-1 and TRBJ2-3, with TRBD2 identical over 10 bases. J lost 3 bases, V lost 2 bases, and 9 bases had no gene match. This CDR3 has 17 amino acids. The germline V gene encodes CDR1 SGHRS and CDR2 YFSETQ. The CDR3 sequence: CASSFSSGGGITDTQYF. CDR3 coding DNA: TGCGCCAGCAGCTTTTCTAGCGGGGGAGGTATTACAGATACGCAGTATTTT. Variable domain in full (rest from reference TRBV5-1 and TRBJ2-3): KAGVTQTPRYLIKTRGQQVTLSCSPISGHRSVSWYQQTPGQGLQFLFEYFSETQRNKGNFPGRFSGRQFSNSRSEMNVSTLELGDSALYLCASSFSSGGGITDTQYFGPGTRLTVL.

This chain uses TRBV3-1 (or the pseudogene TRBV3-2) with TRBJ1-4; D perhaps matches TRBD1 (5 bases). CDR3 size: 13 residues. Trimming left V 1 base short and J 16 bases short, with 16 bases between. CDR1 is LGHDT, CDR2 YNNKEL, per germline (reference sequence). The CDR3 bases are TGTGCCAGCAGCCAAGGGGACTTATCGGGAAAGTTTTTT. Protein product: CASSQGDLSGKFF.

The rearrangement links TRBV11-2 to TRBJ2-2; no firm D call. Trimming removed 0 bases at V and 5 bases at J, with 10 bases between. Germline CDR1 reads SGHAT; CDR2 reads FQNNGV. This CDR3 is built from 15 residues. The CDR3 here is CASSLDRVRTGELFF. The CDR3 DNA follows: TGTGCCAGCAGCTTAGATCGGGTACGAACCGGGGAGCTGTTTTTT.

The V call is TRBV28, the J call TRBJ1-2; D is possibly TRBD1 (5 bases). The CDR3 is made up of 16 amino acids. Germline loops: CDR1 MDHEN, CDR2 SYDVKM. Trimming took 4 bases from V and 5 from J, leaving 20 bases between them. The CDR3 loop reads CASSSPRTFQRYGYTF. CDR3 in DNA: TGTGCCAGCAGTTCCCCCCGGACATTCCAACGGTATGGCTACACCTTC.

CDR3 nucleotide sequence: TGTGCCAGCAGTTTATCAGGGACAGGGTCAATGTTCGAGCAGTACTTC. It specifies CASSLSGTGSMFEQYF. This rearrangement joins TRBV27 to TRBJ2-7; 9 bases are shared with TRBD1. This CDR3 comprises 16 residues. The V gene's germline CDR1 is MNHEY and CDR2 SMNVEV (reference sequence). Trimming removed 0 bases from V and 6 bases from J; junction bases left unmatched: 9.

This chain connects TRBV6-1 to TRBJ1-2; the match to TRBD1 covers 8 bases. The V and J ends lost 3 bases and 8 bases, in that order; junction bases with no gene match: 8. Per germline, CDR1 MNHNS and CDR2 SASEGT. The CDR3 runs to 14 residues. CDR3 sequence: CASSEVQGARGYTF. The CDR3 DNA reads as TGTGCCAGCAGTGAGGTGCAGGGGGCGAGGGGCTACACCTTC.

V and J are TRBV18 and TRBJ1-3, with D perhaps matching TRBD1 (5 bases). Trimming pared 2 bases from V and 4 bases from J, leaving 15 bases between. There are 16 residues in the CDR3. CDR1 is KGHSH and CDR2 is LQKENI in the germline V gene. In DNA, the CDR3 is TGTGCCAGCTCACCAAAGGGTCAGGGCCTCGGAAACACCATATATTTT. Amino acids: CASSPKGQGLGNTIYF.

V gene TRBV12-3 or TRBV12-4 combines with J gene TRBJ2-4, with 8 bases matching TRBD1. V trimming: 3 bases; J trimming: 8 bases; junction bases outside the gene matches: 3. The CDR3 totals 13 residues. CDR3 sequence reads: CASSLTGEHIQYF. CDR3 nucleotides: TGTGCCAGCAGTTTGACAGGGGAACACATTCAGTACTTC.

The rearrangement links TRBV5-1 to TRBJ1-4, with a possible D match to TRBD1 (5 bases). V was clipped by 2 bases and J by 5 bases, with 10 bases between them. Germline V lookup: CDR1 SGHRS, CDR2 YFSETQ. The CDR3 has 14 amino acids. DNA of the CDR3: TGCGCCAGCAGCTTAAGGGACTGGAATGAAAAACTGTTTTTT. This gives the protein CASSLRDWNEKLFF.

This clone was seen only a few times. The J gene is TRBJ1-2, the V gene TRBV6-5; D uncertain. V lost 2 bases, J lost 8 bases, and 12 bases lay in between. The CDR3 has 13 residues. Germline-derived CDR1 and CDR2 are MNHEY and SVGAGI. For the CDR3, the DNA is TGTGCCAGCAGTTACGGGTTTGCGGGCGGCTACACCTTC. This sequence encodes CASSYGFAGGYTF.

The chain has TRBV15 and TRBJ2-1; a weak D match, TRBD2 (5 bases). V lost 1 base and J lost 3, with 10 bases in between. The CDR3 covers 15 residues. The germline V gene has CDR1 LNHNV and CDR2 YYDKDF (reference sequence). CDR3 in DNA: TGTGCCACCAGCAGAGGGACGGGGAGCTACAATGAGCAGTTCTTC. Protein: CATSRGTGSYNEQFF.

The chain carries TRBV7-2 and TRBJ1-1; D gene uncertain. With 4 bases removed from V and 2 bases from J, the gap between germline ends came to 14 bases. Looked up from germline, CDR1 is SGHTA and CDR2 is FQGNSA. CDR3 length equals 15 residues. The CDR3 nucleotides read TGTGCCAGCAGCTCCAGAGGCGTTCCAAACACTGAAGCTTTCTTT. Its protein product is CASSSRGVPNTEAFF.